These 19 T cell receptor beta chains came from one sample sequenced in a study of blood T cell repertoires in COVID-19. Method: immunoSEQ multiplex PCR; TCRdb's copy keeps in-frame clones and lacks some. The sample carries tens of thousands of clones, around 79% recorded once. The sample taken for sequencing was peripheral blood. All receptors derive from a woman in her sixties or seventies with acute or convalescent COVID-19.

The rearrangement joins TRBV6-4 to TRBJ2-2; unclear D gene. Germline V gene sequence: CDR1 MRHNA, CDR2 SNTAGT. V shed 0 bases and J shed 4 bases, with 12 bases lying between them. This CDR3 region has 16 residues. CDR3 DNA: TGTGCCAGCAGTGACTCGTATTACGCCGGCACCGGGGAGCTGTTTTTT. Amino acids: CASSDSYYAGTGELFF.

The CDR3 DNA sequence: TGTGCCAGCTCACCTCCGGAACTACTGGCGGGAGAGACCCAGTACTTC. Protein product: CASSPPELLAGETQYF. The chain is built from TRBV18 and TRBJ2-5; possible D gene TRBD2, 5 bases. In germline, CDR1 is KGHSH, CDR2 LQKENI. With 3 bases removed from V and 4 bases from J, the gap between germline ends came to 18 bases. CDR3 length equals 16 residues.

The rearrangement joins TRBV5-1 to TRBJ1-2; D remains unclear. From germline, CDR1 is SGHRS and CDR2 YFSETQ. This CDR3 region has 14 residues. Trimming removed 4 bases from V and 6 bases from J, with 16 bases in between. The CDR3 DNA reads TGCGCCAGCAGCCCCGGGAGAATCGAGCATGGCTACACCTTC. Residues: CASSPGRIEHGYTF.

This chain uses TRBV7-7 with TRBJ1-3; 7 nucleotides match TRBD1. Losses at the gene ends were 8 bases for V and 0 bases for J; bases not matched to a gene: 7. Germline V gene sequence: CDR1 SSHAT, CDR2 FNYEAQ (reference sequence). CDR3 length: 15 residues. The CDR3 region is CASGRDSSSGNTIYF. The CDR3 region has the DNA TGTGCCAGCGGACGGGACAGCAGCTCTGGAAACACCATATATTTT.

This chain joins TRBV19 and TRBJ1-2, with D unresolved. Trimming removed 6 bases at V and 4 bases at J, with 12 bases between. Germline CDR1 and CDR2: LNHDA and SQIVND (reference sequence). The CDR3 consists of 13 residues. The CDR3 protein is CASRTPGLYGYTF. DNA for the CDR3: TGTGCCAGTAGAACCCCTGGGCTCTATGGCTACACCTTC.

This sequence joins TRBV10-3 and TRBJ1-2, with D maybe TRBD1 (5 bases). Germline-derived CDR1 and CDR2 are ENHRY and SYGVKD. Trimming removed 3 bases at V and 8 bases at J, with 13 bases between. CDR3 length: 13 amino acids. The DNA for the CDR3 is TGTGCCATCAGTGACTCCGCGACAGAGGGCTACACCTTC. Its protein product is CAISDSATEGYTF.

The chain combines TRBV30 with TRBJ2-1; D is perhaps TRBD2 (6 bases). This CDR3 spans 13 amino acids. Germline-derived CDR1 and CDR2 are GTSNPN and SVGIG (reference sequence). The V gene lost 0 bases and the J gene lost 9 bases, with 12 bases spanning the gap. The CDR3 bases are TGTGCCTGGAGTGTATGGCAGGGAGGTGAGCAGTTCTTC. Protein product: CAWSVWQGGEQFF.

This rearrangement joins TRBV18 to TRBJ1-1; D remains ambiguous. The CDR3 sequence is 15 residues long. V was pared by 6 bases and J by 4 bases, with 18 bases between. Germline V gene sequence: CDR1 KGHSH, CDR2 LQKENI. CDR3 nucleotides: TGTGCCAGCTCGCCCTTAACCATGGCACCCACTGAAGCTTTCTTT. It is translated as CASSPLTMAPTEAFF.

The chain joins TRBV11-2 to TRBJ1-1; D is possibly TRBD1 (5 bases). The CDR3 loop spans 14 amino acids. Germline V gene data show CDR1 as SGHAT and CDR2 as FQNNGV. Deletions cut 4 bases from V and 5 bases from J, with 14 bases between. CDR3 residues: CASSSKGSRTEAFF. CDR3 nucleotide sequence: TGTGCCAGCAGCTCTAAGGGGTCTCGGACTGAAGCTTTCTTT.

This clone was seen only once. The sample contains more than one DNA sequence encoding this CDR3. This sequence joins TRBV27 and TRBJ1-5; D gene ambiguous. The ends were cut back, 2 bases at V and 7 bases at J, with 15 bases in the middle. This CDR3 is built from 15 residues. Looked up from germline, CDR1 is MNHEY and CDR2 is SMNVEV (reference sequence). CDR3 loop: CASSLGSGGGQPQHF. CDR3 sequence (DNA): TGTGCCAGCAGTTTAGGGAGTGGAGGTGGGCAGCCCCAGCATTTT.

The CDR3 spells CASSPPGGGGITDTQYF. In DNA, the CDR3 is TGTGCCTCATCGCCGCCGGGGGGAGGGGGAATTACAGATACGCAGTATTTT. This chain uses TRBV30 with TRBJ2-3, with D perhaps matching TRBD2 (7 bases). The V gene's germline CDR1 is GTSNPN and CDR2 SVGIG (reference sequence). V lost 7 bases and J lost 3, with 26 bases in between. The CDR3 runs to 17 residues.

The V and J genes are TRBV29-1 and TRBJ2-3; no clear D. Per the germline V gene, CDR1 is SQVTM and CDR2 is ANQGSEA. V shed 5 bases and J shed 2 bases, with 17 bases lying between them. The CDR3 totals 15 residues. The CDR3 here is CSVSGSLKNTDTQYF. The CDR3 nucleotides are TGCAGCGTTTCCGGGTCGCTGAAAAACACAGATACGCAGTATTTT.

The gene calls are TRBV6-5 and TRBJ1-1; a weak D match, TRBD1 (6 bases). CDR3 length equals 12 residues. V was pared by 6 bases and J by 9 bases, with 14 bases between. The V gene's germline CDR1 is MNHEY and CDR2 SVGAGI. Here the CDR3 reads CASSKTGTQAFF. Here the CDR3 DNA reads TGTGCCAGCAGCAAAACCGGGACACAAGCTTTCTTT.

The chain links TRBV7-6 to TRBJ2-5, with D possibly TRBD2 on 7 matching bases. Trimming pared 4 bases from V and 5 bases from J, leaving 23 bases between. The CDR3 loop spans 17 amino acids. Germline loops: CDR1 SGHVS, CDR2 FNYEAQ. CDR3: CASSYLGGQGLTETQYF. The CDR3 coding sequence is TGTGCCAGCAGCTACCTGGGAGGGCAGGGGTTGACGGAGACCCAGTACTTC.

The chain carries TRBV7-2 and TRBJ2-5, with 7 bases lining up with TRBD2. The J segment lost 6 bases and the V segment lost 4 bases, leaving 11 bases of the junction unmatched. The germline V gene encodes CDR1 SGHTA and CDR2 FQGNSA. This CDR3 comprises 15 residues. CDR3 coding DNA: TGTGCCAGCAGCTCCGATGGGGGGGGATCGAAGACCCAGTACTTC. Residues: CASSSDGGGSKTQYF.

The chain couples TRBV19 to TRBJ1-5, with D possibly being TRBD1 (5 bases). Trimming removed 5 bases from V and 6 bases from J, with 11 bases in between. Germline loops: CDR1 LNHDA, CDR2 SQIVND (reference sequence). The CDR3 consists of 13 residues. The CDR3: CASSWTRAQPQHF. DNA of the CDR3: TGTGCCAGTAGTTGGACAAGGGCTCAGCCCCAGCATTTT.

This clone turned up a few times. The rearrangement links TRBV5-1 to TRBJ2-5; D is perhaps TRBD1 (6 bases). The CDR3 is 16 amino acids. The V gene's germline CDR1 is SGHRS and CDR2 YFSETQ. V was trimmed by 3 bases and J by 2 bases, leaving 17 bases between them. The DNA for the CDR3 is TGCGCCAGCAGCTACCGGCAGACAGGAACACAAGAGACCCAGTACTTC. Protein: CASSYRQTGTQETQYF.

This chain joins TRBV19 and TRBJ1-5, with D perhaps matching TRBD1 (6 bases). V lost 6 bases, J lost 0 bases, and 15 bases lay in between. The germline CDR1 and CDR2 sequences are LNHDA and SQIVND (reference sequence). The CDR3 covers 16 residues. The CDR3 DNA follows: TGTGCCAGTAGGGCGGGGGGCCCTAATAGCAATCAGCCCCAGCATTTT. Translated: CASRAGGPNSNQPQHF.

This sequence joins TRBV7-9 and TRBJ2-2; D is uncertain. The CDR3 is 15 residues long. Trimming removed 3 bases at V and 2 bases at J, with 10 bases between. In germline, CDR1 is SEHNR, CDR2 FQNEAQ (reference sequence). The CDR3 loop reads CASSFGTVNTGELFF. CDR3 bases: TGTGCCAGCAGCTTTGGAACAGTAAACACCGGGGAGCTGTTTTTT. The whole variable domain, filled in from reference TRBV7-9 and TRBJ2-2, reads DTGVSQNPRHKITKRGQNVTFRCDPISEHNRLYWYRQTLGQGPEFLTYFQNEAQLEKSRLLSDRFSAERPKGSFSTLEIQRTEQGDSAMYLCASSFGTVNTGELFFGEGSRLTVL.